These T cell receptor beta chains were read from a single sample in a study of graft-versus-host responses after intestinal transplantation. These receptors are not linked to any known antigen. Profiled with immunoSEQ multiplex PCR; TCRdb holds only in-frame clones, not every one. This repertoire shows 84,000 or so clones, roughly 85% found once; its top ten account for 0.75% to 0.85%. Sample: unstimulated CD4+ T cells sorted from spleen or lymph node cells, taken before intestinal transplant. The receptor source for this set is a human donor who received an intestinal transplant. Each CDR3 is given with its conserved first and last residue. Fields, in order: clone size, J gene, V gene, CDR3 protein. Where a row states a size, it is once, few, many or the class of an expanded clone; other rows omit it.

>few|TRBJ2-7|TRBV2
CASSESGRAGSEQYF
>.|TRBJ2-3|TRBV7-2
CASSPGLVDTQYF
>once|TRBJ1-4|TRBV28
CASSIPGTTEEKLFF
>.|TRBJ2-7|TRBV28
CATRAESSYEQYF
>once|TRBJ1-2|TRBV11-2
CASSFAGTGVYGYTF
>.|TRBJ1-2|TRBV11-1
CASSPRGDRVYGYTF
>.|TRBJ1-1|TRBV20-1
CSATLGEAFF
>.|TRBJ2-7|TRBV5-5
CASSPLLSYEQYF
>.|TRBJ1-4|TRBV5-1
CASSLGDRGRIPNEKLFF
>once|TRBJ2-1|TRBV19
CASSGGLVDEQFF
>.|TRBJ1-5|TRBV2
CASSMTGYSNQPQHF
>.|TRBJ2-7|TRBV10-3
CAISDGGRTHEQYF
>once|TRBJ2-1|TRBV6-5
CASSYAEVGPNEQFF
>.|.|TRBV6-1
CASMGGYEQYF
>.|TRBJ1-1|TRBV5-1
CASSFTGTNTEAFF
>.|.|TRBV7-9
CASSFAAGGPYEQYF
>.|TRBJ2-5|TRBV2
CASVGTGQETQYF
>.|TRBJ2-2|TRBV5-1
CASRTGPNTGELFF
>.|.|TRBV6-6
CASSYFPGRGNYEQYF
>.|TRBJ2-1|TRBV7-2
CASSLAEEQFF
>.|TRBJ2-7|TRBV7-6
CASSSGGLAQYF
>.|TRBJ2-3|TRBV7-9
CASSLLRLAQSTDTQYF
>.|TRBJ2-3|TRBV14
CASGLAGTDTQYF
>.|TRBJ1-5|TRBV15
CATSRDRGTGGQPQHF
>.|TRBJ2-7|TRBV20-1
CSVAGYEQYF
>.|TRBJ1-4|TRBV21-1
CASSKAHRDRDYSNEKLFF
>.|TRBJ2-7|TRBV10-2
CASSEVDRGLDEQYF
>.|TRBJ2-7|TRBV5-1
CASSLGTGGSRDFSYEQYF
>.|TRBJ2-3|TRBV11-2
CASSLTGSTDTQYF
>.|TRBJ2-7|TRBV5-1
CASSFGWSGGADEQYF
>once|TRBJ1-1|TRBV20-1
CSARAGAGAFF
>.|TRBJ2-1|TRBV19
CASSPRLAGGYNEQFF
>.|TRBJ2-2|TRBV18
CASSLQNTGELFF
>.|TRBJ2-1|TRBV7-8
CASSLFQGSYNEQFF
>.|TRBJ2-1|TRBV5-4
CASSRPDRNNEQFF
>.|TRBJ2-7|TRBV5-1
CASSIRGQGAVYF
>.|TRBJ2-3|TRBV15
CATSRALAASTDTQYF
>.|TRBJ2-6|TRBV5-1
CASSLATGNSGANVLTF
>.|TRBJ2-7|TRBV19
CASSIRAPARYEQYF
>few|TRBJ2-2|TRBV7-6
CASSLVQTGNTGELFF
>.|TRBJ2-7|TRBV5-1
CASSLAWAGVYEQYF
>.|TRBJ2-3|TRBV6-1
CASGASGLLDTQYF
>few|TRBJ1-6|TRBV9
CASSVVEGAALHF
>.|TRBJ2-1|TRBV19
CASGRYNEQFF
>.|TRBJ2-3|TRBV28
CASSAGTSGTDTQYF
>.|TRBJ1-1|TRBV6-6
CASPGPGGTEAFF
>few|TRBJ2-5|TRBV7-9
CASSLTKETQYF
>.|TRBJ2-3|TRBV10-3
CATGLAGGTRFTQYF
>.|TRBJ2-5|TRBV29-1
CSVGGPQGETQYF
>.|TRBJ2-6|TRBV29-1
CSVRVGGDSGANVLTF
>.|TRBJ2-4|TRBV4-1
CASSQRWDLLAKNIQYF
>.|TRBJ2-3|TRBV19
CASSSRQKDTQYF